A single sample gave rise to the 24 T cell receptor beta chains below, sequenced in a study of blood T cell repertoires in COVID-19 (TCRdb year 2020). The method behind the library was the immunoSEQ multiplex PCR assay. Imported from immuneACCESS, the table was reduced by TCRdb to in-frame sequences with V and J called. These copies leave out some clones; in studies compared against another copy, an unresolved V gene accounts for under half, and the cause of the remainder is not known. In this sample the table shows under 500,000 clones, about 85% of which occur a single time. About 2.1% of the sample is taken by the ten largest. The specimen was PBMCs or T cells enriched from blood (not recorded which). Source of these receptors: a woman younger than 30 with acute COVID-19.

The chain carries TRBV28 and TRBJ1-2; TRBD1 is a possible D gene (6 bases). The CDR3 runs 12 residues. Deletions cut 6 bases from V and 6 bases from J, with 11 bases between. Looked up from germline, CDR1 is MDHEN and CDR2 is SYDVKM. For the CDR3, the DNA is TGTGCCAGCAGCCTACAGGGCGATGGCTACACCTTC. It encodes CASSLQGDGYTF.

The genes are TRBV15 and TRBJ2-3; no clear D. V was cut by 0 bases and J by 0 bases, with 10 bases left in between. Germline V gene sequence: CDR1 LNHNV, CDR2 YYDKDF (reference sequence). This CDR3 is 16 amino acids long. In DNA form, the CDR3 reads TGTGCCACCAGCAGAGAGGGCAGCACTAGCACAGATACGCAGTATTTT. This sequence encodes CATSREGSTSTDTQYF. The whole variable domain, filled in from reference TRBV15 and TRBJ2-3, reads DAMVIQNPRYQVTQFGKPVTLSCSQTLNHNVMYWYQQKSSQAPKLLFHYYDKDFNNEADTPDNFQSRRPNTSFCFLDIRSPGLGDTAMYLCATSREGSTSTDTQYFGPGTRLTVL.

V and J are TRBV28 and TRBJ2-5; 8 bases agree with TRBD1. From germline, CDR1 is MDHEN and CDR2 SYDVKM. The CDR3 has 14 residues. The V segment lost 5 bases and the J segment 3 bases; nucleotides outside the gene matches: 5. CDR3 sequence: CASSPMGQEETQYF. As DNA, the CDR3 is TGTGCCAGCAGTCCTATGGGACAGGAAGAGACCCAGTACTTC.

J is TRBJ1-3 and V is TRBV28; 7 positions agree with TRBD1. The CDR3 totals 14 residues. The trim removed 5 bases at V and 0 bases at J, leaving 1 base unmatched. Germline CDR1 and CDR2: MDHEN and SYDVKM. CDR3 DNA: TGTGCCAGCAGTGCAGGGGGCTCTGGAAACACCATATATTTT. Protein sequence: CASSAGGSGNTIYF.

The V call is TRBV7-6, the J call TRBJ1-3, with D unresolved. V gave up 5 bases and J gave up 1 base, with 12 bases separating them. The V gene's germline CDR1 is SGHVS and CDR2 FNYEAQ. The CDR3 has 15 residues. CDR3 DNA: TGTGCCAGCAGCCCTACAGAGTCTTCTGGAAACACCATATATTTT. This codes for CASSPTESSGNTIYF.

The V and J genes are TRBV28 and TRBJ1-5; TRBD1 matches 10 bases. The CDR3 loop spans 17 amino acids. Germline assignment: CDR1 MDHEN and CDR2 SYDVKM. V dropped 6 bases and J dropped 0; count of bases not matched to a gene: 8. CDR3 in amino acids: CASRPGQGSYSNQPQHF. The DNA for the CDR3 is TGTGCCAGCAGGCCGGGACAGGGGAGTTATAGCAATCAGCCCCAGCATTTT.

This sequence joins TRBV7-2 and TRBJ2-1; 12 bases fit TRBD2. V shed 0 bases, J shed 2 bases, and the junction held 2 bases outside the gene matches. This CDR3 region has 17 residues. Germline values: CDR1 SGHTA, CDR2 FQGNSA. The CDR3: CASSLALAGGAYNEQFF. CDR3 DNA: TGTGCCAGCAGCTTAGCACTAGCGGGGGGTGCCTACAATGAGCAGTTCTTC. Combining the CDR3 with reference TRBV7-2 and TRBJ2-1 gives the whole variable domain GAGVSQSPSNKVTEKGKDVELRCDPISGHTALYWYRQSLGQGLEFLIYFQGNSAPDKSGLPSDRFSAERTGGSVSTLTIQRTQQEDSAVYLCASSLALAGGAYNEQFFGPGTRLTVL.

This chain links TRBV3-1 (or the pseudogene TRBV3-2) with TRBJ2-5; 12 bases fit TRBD2. Germline-derived CDR1 and CDR2 are LGHDT and YNNKEL (reference sequence). After removal of 2 bases from V and 5 bases from J, the junction contained 3 bases not matched to a gene. This CDR3 contains 15 residues. The CDR3 DNA is TGTGCCAGCAGCCAACCTAGCGGGGGGGCCGAGACCCAGTACTTC. It is translated as CASSQPSGGAETQYF.

The rearrangement uses TRBV3-1 (or the pseudogene TRBV3-2) and TRBJ1-5, with 7 bases fitting TRBD1. J was trimmed by 4 bases and V by 1 base; bases with no gene match: 7. This CDR3 region has 16 residues. Germline V gene data show CDR1 as LGHDT and CDR2 as YNNKEL (reference sequence). The CDR3 DNA is TGTGCCAGCAGCCAAGGTGTGACAGGGCGTAATCAGCCCCAGCATTTT. Translation: CASSQGVTGRNQPQHF.

The J gene is TRBJ1-5, the V gene TRBV30; 7 bases match TRBD1. CDR1 and CDR2 from the germline V gene are GTSNPN and SVGIG (reference sequence). V dropped 4 bases and J dropped 3; count of bases not matched to a gene: 6. This CDR3 contains 14 residues. The DNA for the CDR3 is TGTGCCTGGAATCAGGGACAGCTCAATCAGCCCCAGCATTTT. Amino acid sequence: CAWNQGQLNQPQHF.

This chain joins TRBV7-8 and TRBJ1-6, with D perhaps TRBD1 (5 bases). With 5 bases removed from V and 7 bases from J, the gap between germline ends came to 33 bases. Germline CDR1 is SGHVS and CDR2 is FQNEAQ. The CDR3 length is 21 residues. CDR3 sequence reads: CASSQHGGGGYKILANSPLHF. The CDR3 region has the DNA TGTGCCAGCAGCCAACATGGGGGGGGTGGATACAAGATTCTGGCGAATTCACCCCTCCACTTT.

The chain joins TRBV27 to TRBJ1-2; TRBD1 matches at 8 bases. Germline assignment: CDR1 MNHEY and CDR2 SMNVEV (reference sequence). The CDR3 contains 17 residues. V dropped 2 bases and J dropped 8; count of bases not matched to a gene: 16. This CDR3 is CASSLQSSGGGVGGYTF. Here the CDR3 DNA reads TGTGCCAGCAGTTTACAGTCATCAGGGGGCGGGGTGGGAGGCTACACCTTC.

V usage is TRBV18 and J usage is TRBJ2-3; tentatively, D is TRBD2 (6 bases). This CDR3 is built from 15 residues. V was cut by 3 bases and J by 3 bases, with 13 bases left in between. Germline-derived CDR1 and CDR2 are KGHSH and LQKENI. The CDR3, as DNA: TGTGCCAGCTCACCTTCGGGGGTCCTGACAGATACGCAGTATTTT. Amino acid sequence: CASSPSGVLTDTQYF. Filled out from reference TRBV18 and TRBJ2-3, the complete variable domain reads NAGVMQNPRHLVRRRGQEARLRCSPMKGHSHVYWYRQLPEEGLKFMVYLQKENIIDESGMPKERFSAEFPKEGPSILRIQQVVRGDSAAYFCASSPSGVLTDTQYFGPGTRLTVL.

V and J are TRBV3-1 (or the pseudogene TRBV3-2) and TRBJ2-7; 15 bases are a match to TRBD2. With 3 bases clipped from V and 0 bases from J, the junction kept 3 bases outside the gene matches. The CDR3 is 17 residues long. Germline CDR1 is LGHDT and CDR2 is YNNKEL (reference sequence). The CDR3 protein is CASSQGLAGGPSYEQYF. The CDR3 region has the DNA TGTGCCAGCAGCCAGGGACTAGCGGGAGGACCCTCCTACGAGCAGTACTTC.

This rearrangement joins TRBV5-8 to TRBJ1-1; TRBD1 agrees at 7 bases. The trim removed 0 bases at V and 5 bases at J, leaving 7 bases unmatched. The CDR3 has 15 residues. Germline V gene lookup returns CDR1 SGHTS and CDR2 YDEGEE. The CDR3 loop reads CASSLGQGLHTEAFF. CDR3 nucleotide sequence: TGTGCCAGCAGCTTGGGACAGGGTTTGCATACTGAAGCTTTCTTT. Full variable domain (outside the CDR3, taken from reference TRBV5-8 and TRBJ1-1): EAGVTQSPTHLIKTRGQQATLRCSPISGHTSVYWYQQALGLGLQFLLWYDEGEERNRGNFPPRFSGRQFPNYSSELNVNALELEDSALYLCASSLGQGLHTEAFFGQGTRLTVV.

The V gene is TRBV9, the J gene TRBJ1-2; 7 positions match TRBD1. There are 15 residues in the CDR3. From germline, CDR1 is SGDLS and CDR2 YYNGEE. The ends lost 4 bases at V and 5 bases at J; junction bases unmatched: 11. The CDR3 reads CASSPSPGQVYGYTF. CDR3 nucleotide sequence: TGTGCCAGCAGCCCTAGCCCCGGACAGGTATATGGCTACACCTTC.

This clone showed up just once. The rearrangement links TRBV28 to TRBJ2-1, with 11 bases lining up with TRBD2. V lost 8 bases to trimming and J lost 0 bases; unmatched junction nucleotides: 15. CDR1 is MDHEN, CDR2 SYDVKM, per germline. The CDR3 has 19 residues. In DNA, the CDR3 is TGTGCCAGCCTAAAGGGGTATCCTAGCGGGGGGAGCTCCTACAATGAGCAGTTCTTC. It encodes CASLKGYPSGGSSYNEQFF.

This chain links TRBV24-1 with TRBJ2-2, with 10 bases identical to TRBD2. The germline V gene encodes CDR1 KGHDR and CDR2 SFDVKD. The CDR3 consists of 16 residues. V shed 9 bases, J shed 4 bases, and the junction held 10 bases outside the gene matches. Written as DNA, the CDR3 is TGTGCCACCGCAGATAGGCTAGCGGGAGTCACCGGGGAGCTGTTTTTT. Amino acids: CATADRLAGVTGELFF.

The J gene is TRBJ1-6, the V gene TRBV10-1; no definite D call. Trimming took 3 bases from V and 5 from J, leaving 2 bases between them. The germline V gene has CDR1 WNHNN and CDR2 SYGVQD (reference sequence). This CDR3 is built from 12 residues. CDR3 residues: CASSDDNSPLHF. The CDR3 bases are TGCGCCAGCAGTGACGATAATTCACCCCTCCACTTT.

This sequence joins TRBV4-1 and TRBJ1-2; D is ambiguous. V was shortened by 0 bases and J by 3 bases, with 14 bases between the two germline ends. Germline V gene lookup returns CDR1 MGHRA and CDR2 YSYEKL. The CDR3 extends over 16 amino acids. The CDR3 is CASSQEALEEYYGYTF. CDR3 bases: TGCGCCAGCAGCCAAGAGGCCCTAGAGGAGTACTATGGCTACACCTTC.

The chain employs TRBV6-5 and TRBJ2-7; 10 bases match TRBD2. Unmatched junction bases numbered 7, after V lost 9 bases and J lost 2 bases. This CDR3 comprises 14 residues. Germline assignment: CDR1 MNHEY and CDR2 SVGAGI. The CDR3 loop is CASSTSGPTYEQYF. The DNA of the CDR3 is TGTGCCAGTTCGACTAGCGGGCCAACCTACGAGCAGTACTTC.

The rearrangement uses TRBV2 and TRBJ2-5; D is perhaps TRBD2 (5 bases). The V end lost 1 base, the J end lost 5 bases, and 14 bases lay between the germline ends. Germline CDR1 is SNHLY and CDR2 is FYNNEI. The CDR3 runs to 15 residues. The CDR3 loop is CASSEEEDPRETQYF. CDR3 nucleotides: TGTGCCAGCAGTGAAGAGGAGGACCCGAGGGAGACCCAGTACTTC. Full variable domain (outside the CDR3, taken from reference TRBV2 and TRBJ2-5): EPEVTQTPSHQVTQMGQEVILRCVPISNHLYFYWYRQILGQKVEFLVSFYNNEISEKSEIFDDQFSVERPDGSNFTLKIRSTKLEDSAMYFCASSEEEDPRETQYFGPGTRLLVL.

This clone has just one count. The chain couples TRBV5-5 to TRBJ1-4; 7 nucleotides agree with TRBD1. With V trimmed by 5 bases and J by 8 bases, 6 bases remained unmatched. The CDR3 has 13 amino acids. Germline V gene data show CDR1 as SGHKS and CDR2 as YYEKEE (reference sequence). The CDR3: CASSSGTAEKLFF. The CDR3 DNA reads as TGTGCCAGCAGTTCCGGGACAGCAGAAAAACTGTTTTTT.

The rearrangement joins TRBV27 to TRBJ2-7, with 11 nucleotides matching TRBD1. The CDR3 contains 15 residues. The germline CDR1 and CDR2 sequences are MNHEY and SMNVEV (reference sequence). J gave up 2 bases and V 5 bases, and 5 bases lay outside the gene matches. The CDR3 nucleotides are TGTGCCAGCAGTCCACCGGGACAGGGGGCCTACGAGCAGTACTTC. Residues: CASSPPGQGAYEQYF.